Listed below are T cell receptor beta chains from one sample, sequenced in a study of blood T cell repertoires in COVID-19. Assay: immunoSEQ multiplex PCR; the TCRdb copy retains only in-frame clones and omits some. In the table there are approximately 230,000 clones, less than 85% of which are singletons. Sample: peripheral blood. These receptors originate from an elderly woman with active or convalescent COVID-19. CDR3s include the opening cysteine and the closing phenylalanine or tryptophan. A D gene is named only where the DNA matches it firmly.

V gene	D gene	J gene	CDR3 length	CDR3 protein	CDR3 DNA
TRBV5-1	NA	TRBJ2-1	14	CASSFGGSYNEQFF	TGCGCCAGCAGCTTTGGCGGATCCTACAATGAGCAGTTCTTC
TRBV10-3	TRBD1	TRBJ2-2	15	CAISTGQGSTGELFF	TGTGCCATCAGTACGGGACAGGGAAGCACCGGGGAGCTGTTTTTT
TRBV5-1	TRBD1	TRBJ1-4	15	CASSIGTGRDEKLFF	TGCGCCAGCAGCATCGGGACAGGGCGCGATGAAAAACTGTTTTTT
TRBV19	TRBD1	TRBJ2-2	14	CASSMQTGARELFF	TGTGCCAGTAGTATGCAGACAGGGGCGAGGGAGCTGTTTTTT
TRBV5-4	NA	TRBJ2-7	13	CASSFTGSYEQYF	TGTGCCAGCAGCTTTACGGGATCATACGAGCAGTACTTC
TRBV30	NA	TRBJ1-4	13	CAWNTEGGEKLFF	TGTGCCTGGAACACGGAGGGAGGGGAAAAACTGTTTTTT
TRBV4-1	TRBD2	TRBJ2-7	16	CASSRQVGSGRIEQYF	TGCGCCAGCAGCCGGCAGGTCGGTAGCGGGAGGATCGAGCAGTACTTC
TRBV25-1	NA	TRBJ1-4	14	CASSAGTTNEKLFF	TGTGCCAGCAGTGCAGGGACAACTAATGAAAAACTGTTTTTT
TRBV3-1/TRBV3-2	NA	TRBJ1-1	13	CASSQVGRGKAFF	TGTGCCAGCAGCCAAGTCGGCCGGGGTAAAGCTTTCTTT
TRBV3-1/TRBV3-2	NA	TRBJ1-4	14	CASSQAGESEKLFF	TGTGCCAGCAGCCAAGCAGGGGAATCCGAAAAACTGTTTTTT
TRBV6-5	NA	TRBJ2-3	14	CASIQTGVALAQYF	TGTGCCAGCATCCAGACGGGGGTGGCTTTGGCGCAGTATTTT
TRBV9	TRBD2	TRBJ2-5	17	CASSVSLAGGGQETQYF	TGTGCCAGCAGCGTAAGTCTAGCGGGAGGAGGGCAAGAGACCCAGTACTTC
TRBV28	NA	TRBJ2-2	16	CASSARAPRGNGELFF	TGTGCCAGCAGTGCAAGGGCCCCGAGGGGGAACGGGGAGCTGTTTTTT